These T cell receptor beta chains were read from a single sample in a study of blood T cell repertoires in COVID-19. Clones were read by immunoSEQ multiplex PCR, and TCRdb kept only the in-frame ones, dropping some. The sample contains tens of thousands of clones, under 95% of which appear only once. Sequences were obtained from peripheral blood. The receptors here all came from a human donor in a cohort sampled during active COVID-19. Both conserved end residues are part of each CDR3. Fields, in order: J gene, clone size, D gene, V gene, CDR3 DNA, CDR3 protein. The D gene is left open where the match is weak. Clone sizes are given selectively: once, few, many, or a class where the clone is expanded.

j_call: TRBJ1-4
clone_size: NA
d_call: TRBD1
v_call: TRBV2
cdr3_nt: TGTGCCAGCAGTGAAGGGACAGGTGATGAAAAACTGTTTTTT
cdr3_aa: CASSEGTGDEKLFF

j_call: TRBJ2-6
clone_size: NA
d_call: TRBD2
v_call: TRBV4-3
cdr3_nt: TGCGCCAGCAGCCAAGATATAGCGGGAGCAGGGGCCAACGTCCTGACTTTC
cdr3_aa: CASSQDIAGAGANVLTF

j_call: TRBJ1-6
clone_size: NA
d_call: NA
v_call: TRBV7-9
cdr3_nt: TGTGCCAGCAGCCAGACGGGGGTGGATAATTCACCCCTCCACTTT
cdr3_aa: CASSQTGVDNSPLHF

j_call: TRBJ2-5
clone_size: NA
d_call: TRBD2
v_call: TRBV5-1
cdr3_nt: TGCGCCAGCAGCTTGGGGGCTAGCGGCCAAGAGACCCAGTACTTC
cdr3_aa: CASSLGASGQETQYF

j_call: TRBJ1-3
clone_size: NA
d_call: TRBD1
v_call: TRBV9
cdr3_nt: TGTGCCAGCAGCGAAGGGACAGCCGGAAACACCATATATTTT
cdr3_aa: CASSEGTAGNTIYF

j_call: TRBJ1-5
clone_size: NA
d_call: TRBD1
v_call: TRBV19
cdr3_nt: TGTGCCAGTAGGACAGGGGCGATTAATCAGCCCCAGCATTTT
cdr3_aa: CASRTGAINQPQHF

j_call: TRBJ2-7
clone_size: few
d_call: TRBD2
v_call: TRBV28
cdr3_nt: TGTGCCAGCAATCTAGCGGGCTCCTACGAGCAGTACTTC
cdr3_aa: CASNLAGSYEQYF

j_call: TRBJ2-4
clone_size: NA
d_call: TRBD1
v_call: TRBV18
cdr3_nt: TGTGCCAGCTCACCCGACAGGGGGCGCAAAAACATTCAGTACTTC
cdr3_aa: CASSPDRGRKNIQYF

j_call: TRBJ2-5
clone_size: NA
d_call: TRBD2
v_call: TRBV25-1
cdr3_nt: TGTGCCAGCAGCGAGCGGGGCCACCAAGAGACCCAGTACTTC
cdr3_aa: CASSERGHQETQYF

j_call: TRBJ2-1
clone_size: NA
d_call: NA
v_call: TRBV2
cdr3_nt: TGTGCCAGCAGTGAAAGCTGGTCTGGGTTCTTC
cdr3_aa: CASSESWSGFF

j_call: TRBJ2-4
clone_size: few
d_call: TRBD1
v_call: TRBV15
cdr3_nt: TGTGCCACCAGCAGGGCTAGGACAGGGGTTGCCAAAAACATTCAGTACTTC
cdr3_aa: CATSRARTGVAKNIQYF